This record concerns one T cell receptor (beta chain) sequence. This clone was counted once. Its specific antigen is unknown. No base quality information exists; no much larger clone differs at one position. Reading the label with the study, this specimen's time point is: baseline before first vaccination. This sample's treatment or condition label indicates: meningococcal conjugate vaccine given as trial control. Vaccinee samples were obtained from the UK trials COV001 and COV002, which included a single-blind randomized controlled phase 2/3 trial of AZD1222 (ChAdOx1 nCoV-19) in healthy adults. Trial participant PBMC samples were collected at day 0 and day 28 after the second dose for TCRbeta chain sequencing. CDR1 and CDR2 (LNHDA, SQIVND) derive from the germline V gene (reference sequence). V is pruned by 5 bases and J by 8 bases, leaving 5 bases of the junction without a gene match. The CDR3 runs 12 amino acids, cysteine and phenylalanine included. Just CDR3 DNA is preserved here, 36 bases in frame from base 1.

The sample belongs to a study of T cell responses to AZD1222 COVID-19 vaccine (dated by TCRdb to the early 2020s). Looking at the study overall: A total of just over 230 trial participants underwent TCR sequencing, of whom approximately 210 received two doses of AZD1222 and about 25 received two doses of the MenACWY control vaccine. Trial participants were enrolled by age into 18-55, 56-69 and 70-plus year subgroups, with roughly 150, 30 and 60 TCR-sequenced participants respectively. The study at large found these results: Participants were mostly white British, with more females than males. The authors suggested clonal diversity may have been underestimated. Reportedly, close to half of the unique spike-specific TCRs recognized epitopes lying outside the regions that are mutated in the B.1.351 and B.1.1.7 variants. Conclusions about previously exposed vaccinees were limited because only a handful of AZD1222 recipients were SARS-CoV-2 seropositive at baseline. Because no samples from the day 14 peak response were available, repertoires could be characterized only after the peak T cell response. The whole spike protein was spanned by vaccine-associated CD4 TCRs, and dominant responses were seen in regions 160-218 and 743-854. In the small 56-69-year group, the increase in depth fell short of significance, most likely because of low power. Spike-specific TCR breadth and depth rose significantly after two AZD1222 doses compared with day 0 and with MenACWY recipients.

The CDR3 regions of human TCRbeta chains were analyzed by immunosequencing. The source study handled its data this way. Repertoire TCRs were matched against a reference library of SARS-CoV-2-specific TCRs generated with the MIRA antigen-specificity platform. Breadth was defined as the fraction of unique TCRs that were SARS-CoV-2-associated. Depth was defined as the fraction of total T cells that were SARS-CoV-2-associated. Using the MIRA data, each spike-specific TCR was mapped to the spike region that the TCR reacts to and placed in a CD4 or CD8 class. Log10-transformed breadth and depth values were compared by one-way ANOVA with Sidak's multiple comparisons tests. Not all clones reach the TCRdb copy of this immuneACCESS table, which keeps in-frame sequences only. Checked studies attribute under half of the gap to unresolved V genes and leave the rest unexplained. V and J calls and clone size are as listed in that table; D and trimming were resolved from the DNA. This sample has around 160,000 clones in its table, and roughly four fifths of those were observed once. Around 4.1% of the sample goes to the ten largest clones.

The sequence was obtained from an adult in good health. The receptor chain draws on TRBV19 and TRBJ1-2, and 7 bases in between align with TRBD1. The specimen comprised peripheral blood, sampled on day 0 of MenACWY control vaccination. CDR3 reads: CASSGGQLGYTF. The nucleotide sequence reads as follows: TGTGCCAGTAGTGGGGGACAGTTGGGCTACACCTTC.